One TCR beta chain is described in this entry. The data originate from a study of blood T cell repertoires in COVID-19. The repertoire was sequenced with immunoSEQ multiplex PCR; TCRdb's copy has only in-frame clones and lacks some. Among approximately 45,000 clones listed, 85% to 90% were seen once. The CDR3 has 14 residues. Germline CDR1 and CDR2: MGHRA and YSYEKL. After removal of 7 bases from V and 5 bases from J, the junction contained 5 bases not matched to a gene. The TCR was taken from a woman aged 80 or over with COVID-19, enrolled during active disease. The chain has TRBV4-1 and TRBJ2-2, with 9 bases matching TRBD2. Sequenced: peripheral blood. This CDR3 reads CASKLAGATGELFF. Written as DNA, the CDR3 is TGCGCCAGCAAACTAGCGGGTGCAACCGGGGAGCTGTTTTTT.